Below, 9 T cell receptor beta chains from the same sample are listed, as sequenced in a study of T cells in localized non-small cell lung cancer. Some clones are missing from TCRdb's copy, which holds only in-frame ones; the method was immunoSEQ multiplex PCR. The data show about 72,000 clones, with roughly 80% seen just once and 1% to 1.5% held by the top ten. This material consisted of peripheral blood, taken before any cancer treatment. These receptors came from a female donor at least 60 years old with stage I lung adenocarcinoma.

This clone has just a few counts. The chain recombines TRBV5-4 with TRBJ1-1; D uncertain. CDR1 is SGHNT and CDR2 is YYREEE in the germline V gene (reference sequence). V gave up 1 base and J gave up 3 bases, with 10 bases separating them. The CDR3 contains 14 residues. CDR3 nucleotide sequence: TGTGCCAGCAGCTTGATCGGTGTGGACACTGAAGCTTTCTTT. Its protein is CASSLIGVDTEAFF.

The CDR3 spells CASSSFRESGLTDTQYF. CDR3 nucleotide sequence: TGTGCCAGCAGTTCTTTTCGAGAATCGGGGCTCACAGATACGCAGTATTTT. This sequence joins TRBV28 and TRBJ2-3, with D perhaps given as TRBD1 or TRBD2 (5 bases each). CDR3 length: 17 amino acids. CDR1 is MDHEN, CDR2 SYDVKM, per germline. Trimming removed 4 bases at V and 2 bases at J, with 19 bases between.

The chain is built from TRBV29-1 and TRBJ1-4; 7 positions match TRBD1. The CDR3 length is 14 residues. Germline V gene sequence: CDR1 SQVTM, CDR2 ANQGSEA. V dropped 4 bases and J dropped 2; count of bases not matched to a gene: 4. The DNA of the CDR3 is TGCAGCGTTGGATTGACAGGGACTAATGAAAAACTGTTTTTT. Translation: CSVGLTGTNEKLFF.

The chain combines TRBV7-7 with TRBJ2-1; 7 bases map to TRBD2. Unmatched junction bases numbered 11, after V lost 5 bases and J lost 10 bases. Germline CDR1 and CDR2: SSHAT and FNYEAQ (reference sequence). The CDR3 covers 14 residues. In DNA form, the CDR3 reads TGTGCCAGCAGCGTCTCCCCCATACTAGCGGAGCAGTTCTTC. Its translation: CASSVSPILAEQFF.

The CDR3 DNA reads TGTGCCAGCAGCCAAGAACCGGACGGGTACTACGAGCAGTACTTC. It encodes CASSQEPDGYYEQYF. The chain recombines TRBV4-2 with TRBJ2-7, with unresolved D. The germline gives CDR1 LGHNA, CDR2 YNFKEQ. The length of the CDR3 is 15 residues. V lost 0 bases to trimming and J lost 3 bases, with 12 bases between them.

The chain links TRBV2 to TRBJ2-5, with 10 bases matching TRBD2. The V gene end was trimmed by 7 bases and the J gene end by 4 bases; junction bases not matched to a gene: 9. The length of the CDR3 is 15 residues. Germline V gene data show CDR1 as SNHLY and CDR2 as FYNNEI. The CDR3 loop reads CASTKAGGHRETQYF. Written as DNA, the CDR3 is TGTGCCAGCACTAAAGCGGGGGGGCATCGAGAGACCCAGTACTTC.

J is TRBJ2-1 and V is TRBV10-3, with 9 bases that match TRBD1. There are 16 residues in the CDR3. J lost 5 bases, V lost 4 bases, and 9 bases had no gene match. Germline-derived CDR1 and CDR2 are ENHRY and SYGVKD. The CDR3 DNA reads as TGTGCCATCAGTGCGAATACCGGGACAGGGAACAATGAGCAGTTCTTC. Its translation: CAISANTGTGNNEQFF.

J is TRBJ2-3 and V is TRBV6-1, with 8 positions matching TRBD2. The germline CDR1 and CDR2 sequences are MNHNS and SASEGT. The junction had 5 bases not matched to a gene; V was cut back by 8 bases and J by 1 base. This CDR3 has 14 residues. CDR3 residues: CASGAGGGTDTQYF. The CDR3 DNA is TGTGCCAGCGGCGCGGGGGGAGGCACAGATACGCAGTATTTT.

The gene calls are TRBV6-1 and TRBJ1-2; D gene uncertain. The V end lost 5 bases, the J end lost 7 bases, and 11 bases lay between the germline ends. The length of the CDR3 is 12 residues. Germline CDR1 is MNHNS and CDR2 is SASEGT. CDR3: CASSFPIGGYTF. The CDR3 DNA reads as TGTGCCAGCAGTTTTCCGATAGGTGGCTACACCTTC.